These 14 T cell receptor beta chains were all obtained from the same sample, sequenced in a study of T cells after yellow fever vaccination. TCRdb called the 5' RACE reads again in MiXCR, with one record for every CDR3 protein. The sample lists a few hundred thousand distinct CDR3 sequences, roughly 7.5% seen once, with 17% in the top ten. This specimen was PBMCs, taken roughly 45 days after the first yellow fever vaccination. The receptor source for this set is a young man who received the YFV17D yellow fever vaccine.

This clonotype was observed many times. The J gene is TRBJ2-7, the V gene TRBV6-5; D not resolved. This CDR3 is built from 11 residues. V was cut by 8 bases and J by 2 bases, with 7 bases left in between. Germline CDR1 is MNHEY and CDR2 is SVGAGI. CDR3 bases: TGTGCCAGCGGTCGGGCCTACGAGCAGTACTTC. Its protein is CASGRAYEQYF.

Points on this clonotype: Its ends do not fully match the called genes, so a read error is possible. This chain joins TRBV28 and TRBJ1-2; possibly TRBD1 for D (6 bases). This CDR3 is built from 16 residues. From germline, CDR1 is MDHEN and CDR2 SYDVKM. For the CDR3, the DNA is TGTACCAGCAGTTTCTTACGGGGGGCGCGCGACTATGGCTACACCTTC. Translation gives CTSSFLRGARDYGYTF.

This chain uses TRBV20-1 with TRBJ2-7; no definite D call. With 3 bases removed from V and 6 bases from J, the gap between germline ends came to 3 bases. This CDR3 spans 9 amino acids. CDR1 DFQATT and CDR2 SNEGSKA come from the germline V gene (reference sequence). CDR3 DNA: TGCAGTGCTAGGTCCGAGCAGTACGTC. It codes for CSARSEQYV.

The gene calls are TRBV20-1 and TRBJ2-3; possibly TRBD1 for D (5 bases). Germline loops: CDR1 DFQATT, CDR2 SNEGSKA (reference sequence). The germline V and J ends were trimmed by 2 bases and 2 bases, with 14 bases remaining between them. This CDR3 is built from 15 residues. CDR3 DNA: TGCAGTGCTAGAATTTCCAGGGTGGTCACAGATACGCAGTATTTT. Protein: CSARISRVVTDTQYF.

The gene calls are TRBV4-1 and TRBJ2-4; D perhaps matches TRBD2 (7 bases). The CDR3 has 17 residues. CDR1 and CDR2 (germline): MGHRA, YSYEKL. V was shortened by 1 base and J by 1 base, with 14 bases between the two germline ends. The CDR3 reads CASSQVHREGAKNIQYF. CDR3 DNA: TGCGCCAGCAGCCAAGTTCACAGGGAGGGGGCCAAAAACATTCAGTACTTC.

The V and J genes are TRBV5-5 and TRBJ1-2, with 7 bases matching TRBD1. Trimming removed 4 bases from V and 1 base from J; junction bases left unmatched: 13. The CDR3 covers 17 residues. From germline, CDR1 is SGHKS and CDR2 YYEKEE (reference sequence). The DNA for the CDR3 is TGTGCCAGCAGCGCCCCGGGACAGAATAAACGTAACTATGGCTACACCTTC. Translated, it gives CASSAPGQNKRNYGYTF.

This clonotype was recorded a few times. V usage is TRBV29-1 and J usage is TRBJ1-1; D is undetermined. This CDR3 is 12 amino acids long. CDR1 is SQVTM and CDR2 is ANQGSEA in the germline V gene. V was pared by 8 bases and J by 3 bases, with 13 bases between. CDR3 region: CSPTGPDTEAFF. The CDR3 DNA sequence: TGCAGCCCCACCGGGCCGGACACTGAAGCTTTCTTT. Full variable domain (rest looked up from reference TRBV29-1 and TRBJ1-1): SAVISQKPSRDICQRGTSLTIQCQVDSQVTMMFWYRQQPGQSLTLIATANQGSEATYESGFVIDKFPISRPNLTFSTLTVSNMSPEDSSIYLCSPTGPDTEAFFGQGTRLTVV.

Ten or more counts support this clonotype. The V call is TRBV5-1, the J call TRBJ2-3, with 11 bases aligning to TRBD2. Germline V gene sequence: CDR1 SGHRS, CDR2 YFSETQ. This CDR3 comprises 16 residues. With 0 bases clipped from V and 6 bases from J, the junction kept 6 bases outside the gene matches. The CDR3 is CASSLDLAGGPDTQYF. The CDR3 DNA reads as TGCGCCAGCAGCTTGGATCTAGCGGGGGGACCGGATACGCAGTATTTT.

In this sample, this clonotype turned up a few times. The rearrangement links TRBV5-1 to TRBJ2-7, with TRBD1 identical over 11 bases. With V trimmed by 2 bases and J by 6 bases, 4 bases remained unmatched. The CDR3 totals 14 residues. Per the germline V gene, CDR1 is SGHRS and CDR2 is YFSETQ. The CDR3 DNA is TGCGCCAGCAGCTTCCGGACAGGGGGCGGCGAGCAGTACTTC. This codes for CASSFRTGGGEQYF. Full variable domain (rest looked up from reference TRBV5-1 and TRBJ2-7): KAGVTQTPRYLIKTRGQQVTLSCSPISGHRSVSWYQQTPGQGLQFLFEYFSETQRNKGNFPGRFSGRQFSNSRSEMNVSTLELGDSALYLCASSFRTGGGEQYFGPGTRLTVT.

V is TRBV5-1 and J is TRBJ2-7; 9 bases are shared with TRBD2. Germline V gives CDR1 SGHRS, CDR2 YFSETQ. The CDR3 is made up of 15 amino acids. With 2 bases clipped from V and 2 bases from J, the junction kept 5 bases outside the gene matches. CDR3 nucleotide sequence: TGCGCCAGCAGCTTTGGGCTAGCGGGGCCCTACGAGCAGTACTTC. Translated, it gives CASSFGLAGPYEQYF.

The chain links TRBV7-9 to TRBJ2-7, with D maybe TRBD1 (5 bases). Germline V CDR1 and CDR2: SEHNR, FQNEAQ (reference sequence). Trimming stripped 1 base from V and 2 bases from J, with 12 bases between. The CDR3 has 15 residues. CDR3 sequence (DNA): TGTGCCAGCAGCTTAGGATACAGGACCACCTACGAGCAGTACTTC. Translated: CASSLGYRTTYEQYF.

This clonotype was seen more than once but under ten times. The V gene is TRBV6-5, the J gene TRBJ1-5; TRBD1 matches 8 bases. This CDR3 region has 15 residues. V trimming: 2 bases; J trimming: 3 bases; junction bases outside the gene matches: 3. The V gene's germline CDR1 is MNHEY and CDR2 SVGAGI. CDR3 sequence reads: CASSYGQGYNQPQHF. Written as DNA, the CDR3 is TGTGCCAGCAGTTACGGACAGGGCTACAATCAGCCCCAGCATTTT.

The chain carries TRBV20-1 and TRBJ1-3; weak D call: TRBD1 (5 bases). Trimming stripped 6 bases from V and 7 bases from J, with 19 bases between. The CDR3 consists of 14 residues. Germline lookup yields CDR1 DFQATT and CDR2 SNEGSKA (reference sequence). The CDR3 is CSASQGAAPNTIYF. In DNA form, the CDR3 reads TGCAGTGCGAGCCAGGGAGCGGCACCGAACACCATATATTTT.

The table lists this clonotype with many counts. The chain recombines TRBV7-6 with TRBJ2-5; D not resolved. Germline V gene lookup returns CDR1 SGHVS and CDR2 FNYEAQ. V lost 5 bases, J lost 2 bases, and 9 bases lay in between. The CDR3 contains 13 residues. DNA of the CDR3: TGTGCCAGCAGCCGGACGGTGCAAGAGACCCAGTACTTC. This codes for CASSRTVQETQYF. Full variable domain (outside the CDR3, taken from reference TRBV7-6 and TRBJ2-5): GAGVSQSPRYKVTKRGQDVALRCDPISGHVSLYWYRQALGQGPEFLTYFNYEAQQDKSGLPNDRFSAERPEGSISTLTIQRTEQRDSAMYRCASSRTVQETQYFGPGTRLLVL.